This entry lists 25 T cell receptor beta chains sequenced from one sample in a study of blood T cell repertoires in COVID-19. Some clones are missing from TCRdb's copy, which holds only in-frame ones; the method was immunoSEQ multiplex PCR. Counted here are some 300,000 clones, roughly 91% occurring once; the ten biggest clones make up roughly 2.9%. The sequenced material came from PBMCs or T cells enriched from blood (not recorded which). Receptor source: a woman aged 50 to 60 who had been exposed to COVID-19.

V usage is TRBV3-1 (or the pseudogene TRBV3-2) and J usage is TRBJ1-1, with no clear D. Germline V gene lookup returns CDR1 LGHDT and CDR2 YNNKEL (reference sequence). Trimming removed 1 base at V and 3 bases at J, with 12 bases between. The CDR3 extends over 15 amino acids. This chain's CDR3 is CASSQAGRVYTEAFF. CDR3 sequence (DNA): TGTGCCAGCAGCCAAGCGGGAAGGGTATACACTGAAGCTTTCTTT.

This chain links TRBV2 with TRBJ1-2; TRBD1 might be the D (5 bases). V lost 6 bases and J 8 bases, leaving 19 bases between the germline ends. Germline V gene sequence: CDR1 SNHLY, CDR2 FYNNEI. This CDR3 region has 14 residues. The CDR3 here is CASSGGRGGLGYTF. DNA for the CDR3: TGTGCCAGCAGCGGGGGAAGGGGTGGCCTGGGCTACACCTTC.

The CDR3 bases are TGTGCCAGCAGCCAACTCTCTAGCCGCAATGAGCAGTTCTTC. This gives the protein CASSQLSSRNEQFF. The chain uses TRBV16 and TRBJ2-1; weak D call: TRBD2 (5 bases). Germline CDR1 is KGHSY and CDR2 is FQNENV. Trimming removed 2 bases at V and 6 bases at J, with 11 bases between. This CDR3 has 14 amino acids. Complete variable domain (other parts from reference TRBV16 and TRBJ2-1): GEEVAQTPKHLVRGEGQKAKLYCAPIKGHSYVFWYQQVLKNEFKFLISFQNENVFDETGMPKERFSAKCLPNSPCSLEIQATKLEDSAVYFCASSQLSSRNEQFFGPGTRLTVL.

This chain connects TRBV7-9 to TRBJ2-7, with TRBD1 as a possible D gene (5 bases). The germline gives CDR1 SEHNR, CDR2 FQNEAQ (reference sequence). V was shortened by 4 bases and J by 3 bases, with 13 bases between the two germline ends. This CDR3 comprises 14 residues. The CDR3 sequence is CASSSGRTLYEQYF. The CDR3 DNA reads as TGTGCCAGCAGCTCGGGTAGGACACTCTACGAGCAGTACTTC.

The chain has TRBV28 and TRBJ1-2; D remains ambiguous. Germline CDR1 reads MDHEN; CDR2 reads SYDVKM. There are 14 residues in the CDR3. Trimming pared 5 bases from V and 8 bases from J, leaving 18 bases between. CDR3 region: CASSPDPKRGGYTF. In nucleotides, the CDR3 is TGTGCCAGCAGTCCCGACCCAAAACGGGGAGGCTACACCTTC.

The chain couples TRBV5-6 to TRBJ1-6; D remains unclear. The CDR3 sequence is 14 residues long. V was shortened by 2 bases and J by 10 bases, with 13 bases between the two germline ends. Germline lookup yields CDR1 SGHDT and CDR2 YYEEEE. The CDR3 loop reads CASSFYSYRSPLHF. The CDR3 region has the DNA TGTGCCAGCAGCTTCTACAGTTATAGGTCACCCCTCCACTTT.

V and J are TRBV18 and TRBJ2-2, with D hard to call. This CDR3 comprises 16 residues. Between the trimmed V and J ends, which lost 6 bases and 6 bases, there was a span of 20 bases. Per the germline V gene, CDR1 is KGHSH and CDR2 is LQKENI. CDR3 nucleotides: TGTGCCAGCTCCCCAACCCTGCTTTCCAGGTCCGGGGAGCTGTTTTTT. Translated, it gives CASSPTLLSRSGELFF.

CDR3 protein: CASSLESGFTEAFF. The CDR3 DNA reads as TGTGCCAGCAGTTTAGAATCAGGGTTCACTGAAGCTTTCTTT. This rearrangement joins TRBV27 to TRBJ1-1, with a weak D call TRBD1 (5 bases). CDR1 is MNHEY, CDR2 SMNVEV, per germline (reference sequence). V was shortened by 2 bases and J by 4 bases, with 11 bases between the two germline ends. This CDR3 is built from 14 residues.

The CDR3 DNA sequence: TGTGCCAGCAGCCCCCGGGGGGGGCGTAACACCGGGGAGCTGTTTTTT. This codes for CASSPRGGRNTGELFF. This chain connects TRBV7-2 to TRBJ2-2; 8 nucleotides agree with TRBD2. V lost 5 bases and J lost 2; bases outside the gene matches: 7. The CDR3 length is 16 residues. The V gene's germline CDR1 is SGHTA and CDR2 FQGNSA. Based on the CDR3 plus reference TRBV7-2 and TRBJ2-2, the full variable domain is GAGVSQSPSNKVTEKGKDVELRCDPISGHTALYWYRQSLGQGLEFLIYFQGNSAPDKSGLPSDRFSAERTGGSVSTLTIQRTQQEDSAVYLCASSPRGGRNTGELFFGEGSRLTVL.

The gene calls are TRBV3-1 (or the pseudogene TRBV3-2) and TRBJ2-7, with 7 bases matching TRBD1. This CDR3 region has 17 residues. The V and J ends lost 1 base and 2 bases, in that order; junction bases with no gene match: 11. CDR1 and CDR2 from the germline V gene are LGHDT and YNNKEL (reference sequence). CDR3 nucleotides: TGTGCCAGCAGCCAAGTCCCTTCCGGGACAGTAACCTACGAGCAGTACTTC. Translated: CASSQVPSGTVTYEQYF.

J is TRBJ2-5 and V is TRBV18; TRBD2 might be the D (5 bases). With 0 bases removed from V and 0 bases from J, the gap between germline ends came to 8 bases. The CDR3 covers 15 residues. In germline, CDR1 is KGHSH, CDR2 LQKENI. In DNA, the CDR3 is TGTGCCAGCTCACCACCGGGGAGCTACCAAGAGACCCAGTACTTC. This codes for CASSPPGSYQETQYF.

The chain joins TRBV19 to TRBJ1-2, with 8 bases identical to TRBD1. CDR1 and CDR2 (germline): LNHDA, SQIVND (reference sequence). V lost 3 bases to trimming and J lost 6 bases; unmatched junction nucleotides: 6. CDR3 size: 14 residues. The CDR3 is CASSIDRGGNGYTF. The CDR3 DNA reads as TGTGCCAGTAGTATCGACAGGGGAGGCAATGGCTACACCTTC.

CDR3 loop: CASSIDRDRTPLHF. The CDR3 nucleotides are TGTGCCAGCAGTATCGACAGGGACCGGACACCCCTCCACTTT. The chain carries TRBV27 and TRBJ1-6; 7 nucleotides line up with TRBD1. Germline V gene lookup returns CDR1 MNHEY and CDR2 SMNVEV (reference sequence). Trimming took 5 bases from V and 11 from J; bases not matched to a gene: 9. The CDR3 sequence is 14 residues long.

CDR3 in DNA: TGCGCCAGCAGCCAAGAGGGGGCAGGGAGAAGGACTGAAGCTTTCTTT. It encodes CASSQEGAGRRTEAFF. This rearrangement joins TRBV4-1 to TRBJ1-1, with a possible D match to TRBD1 (6 bases). CDR1 and CDR2 from the germline V gene are MGHRA and YSYEKL. This CDR3 has 16 residues. Deletions cut 0 bases from V and 5 bases from J, with 16 bases between.

The rearrangement joins TRBV7-2 to TRBJ1-3; 8 bases map to TRBD1. Losses at the gene ends were 2 bases for V and 4 bases for J; bases not matched to a gene: 16. The CDR3 sequence is 19 residues long. Germline V CDR1 and CDR2: SGHTA, FQGNSA. The CDR3 reads CASSLSGQGLTWNGNTIYF. The CDR3 bases are TGTGCCAGCAGCTTATCTGGACAGGGTCTTACGTGGAACGGAAACACCATATATTTT.

V usage is TRBV3-1 (or the pseudogene TRBV3-2) and J usage is TRBJ2-1, with D tentatively TRBD1 (6 bases). Trimming stripped 4 bases from V and 2 bases from J, with 18 bases between. CDR1 and CDR2 from the germline V gene are LGHDT and YNNKEL (reference sequence). The CDR3 is 17 amino acids. The CDR3 sequence is CASSPPPGAGAYNEQFF. The CDR3 DNA reads TGTGCCAGCAGCCCTCCCCCCGGCGCAGGGGCCTACAATGAGCAGTTCTTC.

The V call is TRBV28, the J call TRBJ1-4; tentatively, D is TRBD1 (6 bases). V was pared by 7 bases and J by 7 bases, with 16 bases between. CDR1 is MDHEN and CDR2 is SYDVKM in the germline V gene. The CDR3 covers 14 residues. The CDR3 is CASTVGGQGEKLFF. The CDR3 nucleotides are TGTGCCAGCACGGTGGGGGGGCAGGGTGAAAAACTGTTTTTT.

V is TRBV2 and J is TRBJ1-5; D gene uncertain. The length of the CDR3 is 13 residues. The ends were cut back, 3 bases at V and 2 bases at J, with 5 bases in the middle. The germline gives CDR1 SNHLY, CDR2 FYNNEI. DNA for the CDR3: TGTGCCAGCAGTGATCGGGGCAATCAGCCCCAGCATTTT. It codes for CASSDRGNQPQHF.

V is TRBV19 and J is TRBJ2-7; TRBD1 might be the D (5 bases). Germline V gene data show CDR1 as LNHDA and CDR2 as SQIVND (reference sequence). V was shortened by 8 bases and J by 6 bases, with 23 bases between the two germline ends. The CDR3 is made up of 15 amino acids. The CDR3 protein is CASSGLMGSGSEQYF. DNA of the CDR3: TGTGCCAGTTCAGGGCTCATGGGGTCGGGCTCCGAGCAGTACTTC.

J is TRBJ2-2 and V is TRBV28; D is unclear. This CDR3 contains 13 residues. Trimming pared 8 bases from V and 1 base from J, leaving 8 bases between. The germline CDR1 and CDR2 sequences are MDHEN and SYDVKM. This CDR3 is CASQPGNTGELFF. As DNA, the CDR3 is TGTGCCAGCCAACCAGGGAACACCGGGGAGCTGTTTTTT.

This chain connects TRBV21-1 to TRBJ1-1. TRBV21-1 is a pseudogene segment. This CDR3 is built from 15 residues. CDR3 coding DNA: TGTGCCAGCACCCCATCCTGGGGCAGGGAGGCTGAAGCTTTCTTT. It translates to CASTPSWGREAEAFF.

This clone has a handful of counts. V is TRBV5-1 and J is TRBJ1-3, with 9 bases matching TRBD1. This CDR3 contains 17 residues. V gave up 4 bases and J gave up 4 bases; unmatched junction bases: 12. CDR1 SGHRS and CDR2 YFSETQ come from the germline V gene. This chain's CDR3 is CASSLEASTGGGNTIYF. The DNA for the CDR3 is TGCGCCAGCAGCCTGGAAGCCTCGACAGGGGGAGGAAACACCATATATTTT.

The rearrangement uses TRBV4-1 and TRBJ1-2; 7 nucleotides align to TRBD1. CDR3 length: 13 residues. CDR1 is MGHRA and CDR2 is YSYEKL in the germline V gene. V was clipped by 2 bases and J by 6 bases; unmatched bases: 3. The CDR3 DNA sequence: TGCGCCAGCAGCCAACTAGGGGGCAATGGCTACACCTTC. Protein product: CASSQLGGNGYTF.

J is TRBJ2-1 and V is TRBV18; 15 bases agree with TRBD2. The V gene's germline CDR1 is KGHSH and CDR2 LQKENI. Losses at the gene ends were 3 bases for V and 10 bases for J; bases not matched to a gene: 4. The CDR3 length is 15 residues. The DNA of the CDR3 is TGTGCCAGCTCACCGGGACTAGCGGGGGGTAAGGAGCAGTTCTTC. It is translated as CASSPGLAGGKEQFF.

The chain employs TRBV25-1 and TRBJ2-1; D gene unclear. CDR1 and CDR2 from the germline V gene are MGHDK and SYGVNS. The CDR3 contains 12 residues. The V and J ends lost 7 bases and 4 bases respectively, with 8 bases between them. CDR3 in DNA: TGTGCCAGCACGAACCGGTACAATGAGCAGTTCTTC. It translates to CASTNRYNEQFF.